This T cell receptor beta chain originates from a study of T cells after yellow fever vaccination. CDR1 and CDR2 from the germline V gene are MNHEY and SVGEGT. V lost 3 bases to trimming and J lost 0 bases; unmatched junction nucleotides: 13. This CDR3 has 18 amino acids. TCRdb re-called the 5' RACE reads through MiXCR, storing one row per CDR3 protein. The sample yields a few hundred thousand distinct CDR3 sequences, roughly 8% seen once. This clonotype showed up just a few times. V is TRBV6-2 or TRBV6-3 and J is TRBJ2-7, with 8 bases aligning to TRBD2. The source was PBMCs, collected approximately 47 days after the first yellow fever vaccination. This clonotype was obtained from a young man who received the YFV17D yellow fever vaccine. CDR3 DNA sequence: TGTGCCAGCAGTTATTCGTCGGGGGGGTCTCCCAGCTCCTACGAGCAGTACTTC. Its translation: CASSYSSGGSPSSYEQYF.